This T cell receptor beta chain derives from a study of T-cell reconstitution after alpha-beta-depleted transplantation in children. The CDR3 consists of 12 residues. V was clipped by 6 bases and J by 3 bases, with 9 bases between them. Study-wide findings and caveats: Surviving recipient cells, namely T cells and thymic progenitors, were the source of high day-60 TCRbeta diversity in some patients. As was reported, about two months after transplant, alpha-beta T cells came from several hundred expanded graft clones. T-cell counts and diversity were attributed mostly to newly produced T cells one year after transplant.

TCRbeta library preparation incorporated unique molecular identifiers. TCRdb reanalysed the PCR reads using MiXCR and keeps one entry per CDR3 protein. The sample contains about 280,000 distinct CDR3 sequences, roughly 12% of which appear only once. This clonotype occurred many times. Its specificity is unknown. This receptor was identified in a male patient between 2 and 9 years old who had a stem cell transplant for chronic granulomatous disease, so the T cells may come from the graft donor. The chain employs TRBV12-3 or TRBV12-4 and TRBJ2-7; D remains ambiguous. Sequencing was performed on peripheral blood, taken 180 days after TCRalphabeta/CD19-depleted stem cell transplant. CDR3 nucleotide sequence: TGTGCCAGCAGCCTGATGAACTACGAGCAGTACTTC. This codes for CASSLMNYEQYF.